A single sample gave rise to the 30 T cell receptor beta chains below, sequenced in a study of cytomegalovirus exposure and HLA in healthy donors. 13 Jbeta primers and 60 Vbeta primers were used for the PCR. The repertoire was sequenced with immunoSEQ multiplex PCR; TCRdb's copy has only in-frame clones and lacks some. The table lists around 270,000 clones, about 80% of them singletons, with about 0.3% in the top ten. What was sequenced was PBMCs. The receptor source for this set is a girl aged 2 to 10 in good health and CMV-seronegative.

V is TRBV29-1 and J is TRBJ1-2; 7 nucleotides align to TRBD1. Germline V gene lookup returns CDR1 SQVTM and CDR2 ANQGSEA. Trimming cost V 3 bases and J 4 bases; bases outside gene matches: 2. The CDR3 totals 12 residues. CDR3 sequence reads: CSVDHRGYGYTF. For the CDR3, the DNA is TGCAGCGTTGACCACAGGGGCTATGGCTACACCTTC. The variable domain in full, completed from reference TRBV29-1 and TRBJ1-2, reads SAVISQKPSRDICQRGTSLTIQCQVDSQVTMMFWYRQQPGQSLTLIATANQGSEATYESGFVIDKFPISRPNLTFSTLTVSNMSPEDSSIYLCSVDHRGYGYTFGSGTRLTVV.

The V call is TRBV29-1, the J call TRBJ2-3; 8 bases align to TRBD1. Germline V gives CDR1 SQVTM, CDR2 ANQGSEA. The CDR3 is made up of 15 amino acids. V gave up 1 base and J gave up 2 bases; unmatched junction bases: 5. The CDR3 loop is CSVEGRTGITDTQYF. CDR3 DNA: TGCAGCGTTGAAGGCAGGACAGGGATCACAGATACGCAGTATTTT.

The V gene is TRBV7-3, the J gene TRBJ2-1; possible D gene TRBD2, 6 bases. The V end was cut by 5 bases, the J end by 5 bases, with 16 bases between. The length of the CDR3 is 15 residues. In germline, CDR1 is SGHTA, CDR2 FQGTGA. The CDR3 spells CASSLALGSNNEQFF. For the CDR3, the DNA is TGTGCCAGCAGCCTAGCGCTGGGGTCTAACAATGAGCAGTTCTTC. Variable domain in full (rest from reference TRBV7-3 and TRBJ2-1): GAGVSQTPSNKVTEKGKYVELRCDPISGHTALYWYRQSLGQGPEFLIYFQGTGAADDSGLPNDRFFAVRPEGSVSTLKIQRTERGDSAVYLCASSLALGSNNEQFFGPGTRLTVL.

This clone was picked up one time. The gene calls are TRBV6-1 and TRBJ1-1, with unresolved D. Germline CDR1 reads MNHNS; CDR2 reads SASEGT. V lost 8 bases to trimming and J lost 7 bases, with 8 bases between them. The CDR3 runs to 10 residues. CDR3 bases: TGTGCCAGCTTTCTCCTTGAAGCTTTCTTT. This gives the protein CASFLLEAFF.

The chain links TRBV27 to TRBJ2-1; 10 nucleotides match TRBD2. Germline V gene data show CDR1 as MNHEY and CDR2 as SMNVEV (reference sequence). The CDR3 has 15 residues. J gave up 2 bases and V 3 bases, and 1 base lay outside the gene matches. The CDR3 DNA reads TGTGCCAGCAGTTTCACTAGCGGGGCCTACAATGAGCAGTTCTTC. It encodes CASSFTSGAYNEQFF.

This clone was detected only once. V and J are TRBV9 and TRBJ2-1; D is perhaps TRBD2 (5 bases). The CDR3 covers 16 residues. Germline CDR1 reads SGDLS; CDR2 reads YYNGEE. Trimming shortened V by 2 bases and J by 2 bases, and 14 bases separated the two germline ends. In DNA, the CDR3 is TGTGCCAGCAGCGTTAGCGAAAACCCGACCTACAATGAGCAGTTCTTC. Translating it yields CASSVSENPTYNEQFF.

The V and J genes are TRBV9 and TRBJ2-3, with 7 bases aligning to TRBD1. The CDR3 loop spans 15 amino acids. Germline V gene lookup returns CDR1 SGDLS and CDR2 YYNGEE. The V and J ends lost 4 bases and 6 bases, in that order; junction bases with no gene match: 11. The CDR3 DNA is TGTGCCAGCAGCCCCCGACAGGGTCTGACGGATACGCAGTATTTT. It codes for CASSPRQGLTDTQYF.

The rearrangement links TRBV10-3 to TRBJ2-7, with TRBD1 as a possible D gene (5 bases). The V end was cut by 9 bases, the J end by 5 bases, with 17 bases between. Germline CDR1 reads ENHRY; CDR2 reads SYGVKD. This CDR3 is built from 13 residues. The CDR3 DNA reads TGTGCCATTAATAGGGGCGATTCGGACGAGCAGTACTTC. It encodes CAINRGDSDEQYF.

The chain uses TRBV5-8 and TRBJ2-7, with 8 bases lining up with TRBD1. V was clipped by 2 bases and J by 1 base; unmatched bases: 5. The V gene's germline CDR1 is SGHTS and CDR2 YDEGEE. The CDR3 is made up of 15 amino acids. The CDR3 sequence is CASSFGTGKSYEQYF. CDR3 nucleotides: TGTGCCAGCAGCTTCGGGACAGGCAAATCCTACGAGCAGTACTTC.

This chain links TRBV30 with TRBJ2-7; D perhaps matches TRBD2 (6 bases). The CDR3 extends over 17 amino acids. Germline CDR1 reads GTSNPN; CDR2 reads SVGIG (reference sequence). Trimming cost V 5 bases and J 0 bases, with 23 bases left between them. The CDR3 here is CAWAGPPGYSNSYEQYF. In DNA, the CDR3 is TGTGCCTGGGCGGGACCTCCGGGATATTCCAACTCCTACGAGCAGTACTTC.

A few counts support this clone. The rearrangement joins TRBV9 to TRBJ1-2; D possibly corresponds to TRBD1 (5 bases). CDR1 and CDR2 (germline): SGDLS, YYNGEE. This CDR3 has 14 amino acids. Trimming left V 4 bases short and J 6 bases short, with 16 bases between. The CDR3 spells CASSPKGRVDGYTF. The CDR3, as DNA: TGTGCCAGCAGCCCAAAGGGCAGGGTTGATGGCTACACCTTC.

This chain joins TRBV4-1 and TRBJ2-7; 7 bases are a match to TRBD1. CDR3 length: 15 residues. Germline V CDR1 and CDR2: MGHRA, YSYEKL. V lost 3 bases, J lost 1 base, and 6 bases stayed unmatched. The CDR3 DNA reads TGCGCCAGCAGCCACAAGACAGGGTTGTCCTACGAGCAGTACTTC. As protein: CASSHKTGLSYEQYF.

The chain is built from TRBV5-1 and TRBJ2-4; 7 nucleotides agree with TRBD2. Losses at the gene ends were 1 base for V and 5 bases for J; bases not matched to a gene: 12. The CDR3 length is 17 residues. Germline lookup yields CDR1 SGHRS and CDR2 YFSETQ. The CDR3 reads CASSLRWGGSGENIQYF. In DNA form, the CDR3 reads TGCGCCAGCAGCTTGAGGTGGGGCGGGAGTGGGGAAAACATTCAGTACTTC.

The chain couples TRBV7-3 to TRBJ2-7; 10 bases map to TRBD1. The germline gives CDR1 SGHTA, CDR2 FQGTGA. The CDR3 runs 14 residues. V was clipped by 5 bases and J by 4 bases; unmatched bases: 5. Written as DNA, the CDR3 is TGTGCCAGCAGCCTGACAGGGGGCTTTTACGAGCAGTACTTC. Protein sequence: CASSLTGGFYEQYF. The full variable domain, rest sourced from reference TRBV7-3 and TRBJ2-7, is GAGVSQTPSNKVTEKGKYVELRCDPISGHTALYWYRQSLGQGPEFLIYFQGTGAADDSGLPNDRFFAVRPEGSVSTLKIQRTERGDSAVYLCASSLTGGFYEQYFGPGTRLTVT.

This clone was picked up a small number of times. The CDR3 DNA reads as TGTGCCAGCAGCCACACAGGGAACACTGAAGCTTTCTTT. Translated: CASSHTGNTEAFF. V gene TRBV7-9 combines with J gene TRBJ1-1, with D tentatively TRBD1 (5 bases). The ends were cut back, 5 bases at V and 1 base at J, with 8 bases in the middle. This CDR3 is built from 13 residues. CDR1 and CDR2 from the germline V gene are SEHNR and FQNEAQ (reference sequence).

V gene TRBV9 combines with J gene TRBJ2-1; 13 nucleotides match TRBD2. Germline CDR1 and CDR2: SGDLS and YYNGEE. CDR3 length equals 16 residues. Unmatched junction bases numbered 5, after V lost 0 bases and J lost 8 bases. The CDR3 sequence: CASSVAGTSGMDEQFF. The CDR3 nucleotides are TGTGCCAGCAGCGTAGCGGGGACTAGCGGGATGGATGAGCAGTTCTTC.

This clone was seen only once. This chain links TRBV28 with TRBJ1-2; the D is unclear. V dropped 6 bases and J dropped 6 bases, with 17 bases sitting between them. Looked up from germline, CDR1 is MDHEN and CDR2 is SYDVKM. The CDR3 sequence is 14 residues long. The CDR3: CASRDTVKANGYTF. The DNA of the CDR3 is TGTGCCAGCAGAGACACTGTAAAGGCTAATGGCTACACCTTC.

The chain joins TRBV28 to TRBJ2-3, with 9 positions matching TRBD2. The CDR3 spans 19 residues. After removal of 3 bases from V and 4 bases from J, the junction contained 17 bases not matched to a gene. Germline values: CDR1 MDHEN, CDR2 SYDVKM. In nucleotides, the CDR3 is TGTGCCAGCAGTTTTTTCCCCGAAGCTAGCGGGATGGGGTCAGATACGCAGTATTTT. It is translated as CASSFFPEASGMGSDTQYF.

Comment on this clone: One end of the junction fails to match germline, which may point to a read error. The CDR3 loop reads CASSFLDSEVSF. The CDR3 DNA follows: TGTGCCAGCAGTTTCCTTGACAGTGAGGTGTCCTTT. The J gene is TRBJ1-1, the V gene TRBV27, with D perhaps matching TRBD1 (5 bases). Germline values: CDR1 MNHEY, CDR2 SMNVEV (reference sequence). This CDR3 contains 12 residues.

The gene calls are TRBV14 and TRBJ1-2; possible D gene TRBD1, 5 bases. Germline CDR1 SGHDN, CDR2 FVKESK. This CDR3 spans 13 amino acids. Trimming cost V 1 base and J 6 bases, with 9 bases left between them. The CDR3 protein is CASSQVAGHGYTF. The DNA for the CDR3 is TGTGCCAGCAGCCAAGTCGCGGGGCATGGCTACACCTTC.

Points on this clone: One end of the junction varies from germline; a read error may be responsible. This specimen includes other DNA sequences encoding the same CDR3. This rearrangement joins TRBV9 to TRBJ1-2; tentatively, D is TRBD1 (6 bases). Per germline, CDR1 SGDLS and CDR2 YYNGEE. CDR3 length: 14 amino acids. The CDR3 DNA is TGTGCCAGCAGCGTAGGGGGGGGCGACTACGGCTACACCTTC. This translates into CASSVGGGDYGYTF.

The rearrangement links TRBV6-1 to TRBJ1-5, with D unclear. The germline V and J ends were trimmed by 8 bases and 0 bases, with 8 bases remaining between them. CDR1 and CDR2 (germline): MNHNS, SASEGT. This CDR3 is built from 13 residues. The CDR3 spells CASGGYSNQPQHF. In DNA, the CDR3 is TGTGCCAGCGGCGGATATAGCAATCAGCCCCAGCATTTT.

The chain links TRBV27 to TRBJ1-2; TRBD1 might be the D (6 bases). Germline-derived CDR1 and CDR2 are MNHEY and SMNVEV (reference sequence). This CDR3 spans 16 amino acids. V shed 6 bases and J shed 1 base, with 18 bases lying between them. CDR3 sequence: CASSPSTGSLNYGYTF. The CDR3 bases are TGTGCCAGCAGCCCCTCGACAGGTTCACTTAACTATGGCTACACCTTC.

J is TRBJ1-2 and V is TRBV25-1; D gene ambiguous. Germline CDR1 MGHDK, CDR2 SYGVNS. Trimming took off 1 base at V and 4 bases at J, with 10 bases between the two ends. This CDR3 region has 14 residues. The CDR3, as DNA: TGTGCCAGCAGTGAATCTGCGGAACTCTATGGCTACACCTTC. This codes for CASSESAELYGYTF.

There are a few counts of this clone. The V and J genes are TRBV28 and TRBJ2-7, with D perhaps TRBD2 (6 bases). The CDR3 spans 14 residues. Trimming shortened V by 7 bases and J by 6 bases, and 19 bases separated the two germline ends. Germline lookup yields CDR1 MDHEN and CDR2 SYDVKM. In DNA form, the CDR3 reads TGTGCCAGCAACTGCTGCGGGGCGGGAAGCGAGCAGTACTTC. Translating gives CASNCCGAGSEQYF.

The rearrangement uses TRBV25-1 and TRBJ2-7; weak D call: TRBD1 (5 bases). Germline CDR1 is MGHDK and CDR2 is SYGVNS. V shed 6 bases and J shed 3 bases, with 9 bases lying between them. The CDR3 runs 12 residues. CDR3 protein: CASRGRSYEQYF. The CDR3 coding sequence is TGTGCCAGCAGGGGGCGAAGCTACGAGCAGTACTTC.

This chain links TRBV28 with TRBJ2-7; 7 nucleotides line up with TRBD1. With 3 bases clipped from V and 5 bases from J, the junction kept 7 bases outside the gene matches. The V gene's germline CDR1 is MDHEN and CDR2 SYDVKM. The CDR3 totals 14 residues. The CDR3 DNA is TGTGCCAGCAGTTTGGAGACAGGGCCCGACGAGCAGTACTTC. This translates into CASSLETGPDEQYF.

This clone has only a few counts. This chain connects TRBV2 to TRBJ1-5; the D gene is possibly TRBD1 (6 bases). Trimming took 4 bases from V and 3 from J, leaving 10 bases between them. Germline CDR1 SNHLY, CDR2 FYNNEI. This CDR3 is 14 amino acids long. This CDR3 reads CASSVTGNNQPQHF. CDR3 DNA: TGTGCCAGCAGTGTTACAGGGAACAATCAGCCCCAGCATTTT. Drawing the rest from reference TRBV2 and TRBJ1-5, the complete variable domain is EPEVTQTPSHQVTQMGQEVILRCVPISNHLYFYWYRQILGQKVEFLVSFYNNEISEKSEIFDDQFSVERPDGSNFTLKIRSTKLEDSAMYFCASSVTGNNQPQHFGDGTRLSIL.

This clone was counted once. The rearrangement links TRBV7-8 to TRBJ1-2; 11 bases fit TRBD1. CDR1 is SGHVS and CDR2 is FQNEAQ in the germline V gene. This CDR3 has 18 residues. J was trimmed by 0 bases and V by 10 bases; bases with no gene match: 16. The DNA for the CDR3 is TGTGCCACTTCCCGCGGGACAGGGGGACTCCTAGCTAACTATGGCTACACCTTC. This sequence encodes CATSRGTGGLLANYGYTF.

This clone was counted a few times. The CDR3 here is CASSLAQGGHGYTF. The CDR3 region has the DNA TGCGCCAGCAGCTTGGCCCAGGGAGGGCATGGCTACACCTTC. This rearrangement joins TRBV5-1 to TRBJ1-2; possible D gene TRBD1, 5 bases. CDR1 and CDR2 (germline): SGHRS, YFSETQ. With 0 bases removed from V and 6 bases from J, the gap between germline ends came to 12 bases. The CDR3 has 14 amino acids.